A single sample is the source of the 11 T cell receptor beta chains below, sequenced in a study of cytomegalovirus exposure and HLA in healthy donors. The PCR used 60 Vbeta and 13 Jbeta primers. The method was immunoSEQ multiplex PCR; TCRdb's version includes in-frame clones alone and lacks a portion of them. The table records approximately 240,000 clones, roughly 82% of them present only once. Sequenced material: PBMCs. The receptors shown here come from a woman in her 40s in good health and CMV-seropositive.

V usage is TRBV30 and J usage is TRBJ2-1, with D tentatively TRBD2 (6 bases). CDR1 and CDR2 (germline): GTSNPN, SVGIG (reference sequence). CDR3 length: 14 residues. V was clipped by 5 bases and J by 0 bases, with 11 bases between them. The CDR3 DNA follows: TGTGCCTGGGGAGGAGGGAGCTCCTACAATGAGCAGTTCTTC. Its protein product is CAWGGGSSYNEQFF.

The CDR3 DNA reads TGTGCCAGTAGTATTGGCTCAGGGGGGAGAACTGAAGCTTTCTTT. Translation gives CASSIGSGGRTEAFF. The rearrangement uses TRBV19 and TRBJ1-1, with 7 bases that match TRBD1. V was pared by 3 bases and J by 5 bases, with 9 bases of the junction left unmatched. The CDR3 spans 15 residues. The germline gives CDR1 LNHDA, CDR2 SQIVND (reference sequence).

The rearrangement joins TRBV5-1 to TRBJ1-1; D might be TRBD1 (5 bases). Germline V gives CDR1 SGHRS, CDR2 YFSETQ. The length of the CDR3 is 12 residues. V lost 5 bases to trimming and J lost 1 base, with 6 bases between them. The CDR3 sequence: CASSRGNTEAFF. CDR3 DNA sequence: TGCGCCAGCAGTAGGGGGAACACTGAAGCTTTCTTT.

The rearrangement uses TRBV2 and TRBJ1-5, with a weak D call TRBD1 (5 bases). Trimming cost V 6 bases and J 0 bases, with 12 bases left between them. CDR1 is SNHLY and CDR2 is FYNNEI in the germline V gene. The CDR3 loop spans 15 amino acids. As DNA, the CDR3 is TGTGCCAGCAGGGGCCAGGGAAATAGCAATCAGCCCCAGCATTTT. This sequence encodes CASRGQGNSNQPQHF.

The genes are TRBV2 and TRBJ1-1; tentative D call: TRBD1 (5 bases). Trimming pared 1 base from V and 1 base from J, leaving 10 bases between. This CDR3 contains 15 residues. CDR1 is SNHLY and CDR2 is FYNNEI in the germline V gene. CDR3 DNA: TGTGCCAGCAGTGAAGTTAGTAGGGGGAACACTGAAGCTTTCTTT. Translation: CASSEVSRGNTEAFF.

Remarks on this clone: The sample holds other DNA sequences that translate to the same CDR3. Here the CDR3 DNA reads TGTGCCAGCAGCGTAGGGGGCGCGCAAGAGACCCAGTACTTC. This codes for CASSVGGAQETQYF. The genes are TRBV9 and TRBJ2-5; weak D call: TRBD1 (5 bases). The CDR3 loop spans 14 amino acids. Germline V lookup: CDR1 SGDLS, CDR2 YYNGEE. Trimming removed 0 bases from V and 2 bases from J, with 8 bases in between.

V gene TRBV29-1 combines with J gene TRBJ1-1; 7 bases fit TRBD1. V trimming: 6 bases; J trimming: 1 base; junction bases outside the gene matches: 5. CDR3 length: 13 amino acids. In germline, CDR1 is SQVTM, CDR2 ANQGSEA. The CDR3 loop reads CSVVQGWNTEAFF. DNA for the CDR3: TGCAGCGTAGTACAGGGGTGGAACACTGAAGCTTTCTTT.

The chain has TRBV6-5 and TRBJ2-3; no firm D call. There are 13 residues in the CDR3. V lost 0 bases and J lost 7, with 8 bases in between. Germline values: CDR1 MNHEY, CDR2 SVGAGI. In DNA, the CDR3 is TGTGCCAGCAGTTACTCTCACTTTAATACGCAGTATTTT. Protein: CASSYSHFNTQYF.

This clone was observed once. The rearrangement uses TRBV2 and TRBJ1-5; D is undetermined. Germline loops: CDR1 SNHLY, CDR2 FYNNEI. Trimming took 3 bases from V and 2 from J, leaving 2 bases between them. The CDR3 totals 12 residues. The CDR3 coding sequence is TGTGCCAGCAGTGACGGCAATCAGCCCCAGCATTTT. Protein sequence: CASSDGNQPQHF.

The J gene is TRBJ2-5, the V gene TRBV7-2; D perhaps matches TRBD2 (6 bases). The germline V and J ends were trimmed by 11 bases and 2 bases, with 15 bases remaining between them. Germline V CDR1 and CDR2: SGHTA, FQGNSA. This CDR3 is built from 13 residues. In nucleotides, the CDR3 is TGTGCCGCGGAGCGGACTATGCAAGAGACCCAGTACTTC. The encoded protein is CAAERTMQETQYF.

V and J are TRBV10-3 and TRBJ2-1; perhaps TRBD2 as D (7 bases). This CDR3 region has 13 residues. Trimming took 7 bases from V and 9 from J, leaving 16 bases between them. Germline assignment: CDR1 ENHRY and CDR2 SYGVKD. Here the CDR3 DNA reads TGTGCCATCATGGGGGGGCCCCCCATTGAGCAGTTCTTC. This translates into CAIMGGPPIEQFF.